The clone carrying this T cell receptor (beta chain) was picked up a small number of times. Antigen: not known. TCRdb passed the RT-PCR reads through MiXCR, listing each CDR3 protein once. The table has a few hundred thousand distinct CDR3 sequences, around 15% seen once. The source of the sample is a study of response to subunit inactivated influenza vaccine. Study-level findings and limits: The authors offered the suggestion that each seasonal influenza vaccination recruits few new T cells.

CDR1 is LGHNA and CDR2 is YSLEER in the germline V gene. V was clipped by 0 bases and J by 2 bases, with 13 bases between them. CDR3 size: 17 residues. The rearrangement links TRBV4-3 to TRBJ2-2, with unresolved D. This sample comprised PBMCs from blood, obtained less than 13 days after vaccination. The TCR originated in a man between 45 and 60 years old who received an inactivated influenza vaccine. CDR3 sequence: CASSQDRWAVNTGELFF. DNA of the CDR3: TGCGCCAGCAGCCAAGATAGGTGGGCCGTAAACACCGGGGAGCTGTTTTTT.